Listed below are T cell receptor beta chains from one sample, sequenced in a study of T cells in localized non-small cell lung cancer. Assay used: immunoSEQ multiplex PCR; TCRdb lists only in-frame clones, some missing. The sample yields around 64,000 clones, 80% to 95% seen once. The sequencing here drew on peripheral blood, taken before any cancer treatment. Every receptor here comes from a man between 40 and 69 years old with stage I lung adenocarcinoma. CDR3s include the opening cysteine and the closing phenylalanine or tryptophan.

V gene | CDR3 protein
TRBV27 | CASSLGQGGVEQYF
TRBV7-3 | CASSSGTGGFVYTYEQYF
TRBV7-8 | CASSLDGTGQGASNQPQHF
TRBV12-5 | CASGGATNEKLFF
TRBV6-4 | CASSDGSGSYNEQFF
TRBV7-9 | CASSRGTSGFTDTQYF
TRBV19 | CASSVGWGTYEQYF
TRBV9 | CASSVGVSGSYEQYF
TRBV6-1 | CATDRGSGNTIYF
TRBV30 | CAWSVRPGLATEAFF
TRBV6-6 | CASSYLSGGNTIYF
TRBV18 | CASSLRQGDYEQYF
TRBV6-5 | CASSYGSGRAADTQYF
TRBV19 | CASSLPQVGNEKLFF
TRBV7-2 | CASSLDVTGTGDTEAFF
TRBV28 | CASSFQGSGGELFF
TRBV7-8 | CASSFRTSGINAEQFF
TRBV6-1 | CASSEETGTAPSEQYF
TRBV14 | CASSPLGGAGTQYF
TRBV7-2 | CASSLSTRSEQYF
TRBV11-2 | CASSRDRGEKLFF
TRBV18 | CASSPGPGYEQYF